This TCR beta chain was observed in a study of T cells in Graves' hyperthyroidism and ophthalmopathy. General study results and limits: From stable hyperthyroidism, ophthalmopathy was separated by a 13 V-J model.

What was amplified from RNA transcripts were TCR beta CDR3 regions. Initially, a first-round RT-PCR of the TCR CDR3 employed the HTBI primer set. TCRdb passed the multiplex PCR reads through MiXCR, listing each CDR3 protein once. The sample lists fewer than 350,000 distinct CDR3 sequences; about 13% were seen once. On this clonotype: Its matching antigen is unknown.

With 8 bases removed from V and 8 bases from J, the gap between germline ends came to 7 bases. CDR3 length: 10 amino acids. Germline CDR1 is SGHTA and CDR2 is FQGNSA. This receptor was identified in a woman aged 40 to 49 with Graves' hyperthyroidism. Sequencing used blood. The V call is TRBV7-2, the J call TRBJ1-3; unclear D gene. The CDR3 nucleotides are TGTGCCAGCGTCCTTGACACCATATATTTT. Its translation is CASVLDTIYF.